This record looks at one T cell receptor beta chain sequence and its context. The sample is drawn from a study of T cells after yellow fever vaccination. TCRdb reprocessed the 5' RACE reads with MiXCR, giving one entry per CDR3 protein. The sample has around 330,000 distinct CDR3 sequences, approximately 3.8% seen once. The J segment lost 4 bases and the V segment lost 9 bases, leaving 6 bases of the junction unmatched. The CDR3 consists of 13 residues. CDR1 is LNHDA, CDR2 SQIVND, per germline (reference sequence). The sequence derives from a man aged 18 to 29 who received the YFV17D yellow fever vaccine. The sample in question was PBMCs, obtained on the day of the yellow fever booster vaccination. J is TRBJ2-5 and V is TRBV19, with 9 bases matching TRBD1. The CDR3 sequence: CASGTGTLETQYF. The DNA for the CDR3 is TGTGCCAGCGGGACAGGGACGTTAGAGACCCAGTACTTC.